Shown below are 12 T cell receptor beta chains from a single sample sequenced in a study of T cell responses to AZD1222 COVID-19 vaccine. Some clones are missing from TCRdb's copy, which holds only in-frame ones; the method was immunoSEQ multiplex PCR. This table has under 130,000 clones, roughly 87% appearing once. The specimen was peripheral blood, collected 28 days after the second AZD1222 dose. The source of these receptors is an adult who received the AZD1222 COVID-19 vaccine.

This clone was observed once. The chain joins TRBV6-5 to TRBJ1-5; 7 bases are shared with TRBD1. The CDR3 sequence is 15 residues long. Germline assignment: CDR1 MNHEY and CDR2 SVGAGI. Trimming at V came to 6 bases and at J to 1 base, leaving 6 bases not matched to a gene. CDR3 DNA: TGTGCCAGCAGCTCCTCAGGGGGAAGCAATCAGCCCCAGCATTTT. This codes for CASSSSGGSNQPQHF.

This clone is a singleton in its sample. The chain joins TRBV7-9 to TRBJ2-6; D is possibly TRBD1 (6 bases). The CDR3 contains 16 residues. The V gene lost 5 bases and the J gene lost 4 bases, with 15 bases spanning the gap. CDR1 is SEHNR, CDR2 FQNEAQ, per germline (reference sequence). The CDR3 region has the DNA TGTGCCAGCAGCCTCGCAGGGGCGTACGGGGCCAACGTCCTGACTTTC. Protein: CASSLAGAYGANVLTF.

V and J are TRBV3-1 (or the pseudogene TRBV3-2) and TRBJ2-5; 9 bases align to TRBD2. In germline, CDR1 is LGHDT, CDR2 YNNKEL (reference sequence). V trimming: 0 bases; J trimming: 4 bases; junction bases outside the gene matches: 6. This CDR3 comprises 16 residues. The CDR3 bases are TGTGCCAGCAGCCAAGATATAGCTAGCGGGACAGAGACCCAGTACTTC. It encodes CASSQDIASGTETQYF.

The gene calls are TRBV9 and TRBJ1-1, with D unclear. CDR1 SGDLS and CDR2 YYNGEE come from the germline V gene. Between the trimmed V and J ends, which lost 0 bases and 1 base, there was a span of 7 bases. The CDR3 consists of 14 residues. Written as DNA, the CDR3 is TGTGCCAGCAGCGTAGGTCGGGGGAACACTGAAGCTTTCTTT. This gives the protein CASSVGRGNTEAFF.

This clone was seen more than once but under ten times. This rearrangement joins TRBV15 to TRBJ2-7; D not resolved. Trimming stripped 0 bases from V and 6 bases from J, with 3 bases between. This CDR3 has 11 residues. The germline V gene encodes CDR1 LNHNV and CDR2 YYDKDF (reference sequence). The CDR3 nucleotides are TGTGCCACCAGCAGAGAAAGCGAGCAGTACTTC. It codes for CATSRESEQYF.

As DNA, the CDR3 is TGTGCCAGCTCACCTATGTTACAGGGAGATTATGGCTACACCTTC. Its translation is CASSPMLQGDYGYTF. V is TRBV18 and J is TRBJ1-2, with D perhaps matching TRBD1 (6 bases). The CDR3 covers 15 residues. Trimming pared 3 bases from V and 5 bases from J, leaving 16 bases between. Per germline, CDR1 KGHSH and CDR2 LQKENI.

CDR3 sequence: CASTLGHSNTEAFF. The DNA for the CDR3 is TGTGCCAGCACCCTAGGACACTCGAACACTGAAGCTTTCTTT. The gene calls are TRBV11-2 and TRBJ1-1, with D perhaps TRBD1 (5 bases). The CDR3 is made up of 14 amino acids. Germline V lookup: CDR1 SGHAT, CDR2 FQNNGV. V lost 7 bases and J lost 1, with 13 bases in between.

The chain is built from TRBV6-4 and TRBJ2-3; unclear D gene. CDR3 length: 14 amino acids. With 2 bases removed from V and 1 base from J, the gap between germline ends came to 7 bases. Germline V CDR1 and CDR2: MRHNA, SNTAGT. The CDR3 DNA is TGTGCCAGCAGTGACAGGGCGGGCACAGATACGCAGTATTTT. Translated: CASSDRAGTDTQYF.

The J gene is TRBJ2-1, the V gene TRBV7-8; 8 bases are a match to TRBD1. After removal of 5 bases from V and 9 bases from J, the junction contained 6 bases not matched to a gene. CDR1 and CDR2 (germline): SGHVS, FQNEAQ. The CDR3 covers 13 residues. DNA for the CDR3: TGTGCCAGCAGCCCTGGACAGGGCCTTGAGCAGTTCTTC. Translated, it gives CASSPGQGLEQFF.

This clone was observed a single time. This chain joins TRBV18 and TRBJ2-6; D is unresolved. The CDR3 has 15 residues. The germline V and J ends were trimmed by 3 bases and 2 bases, with 8 bases remaining between them. Per germline, CDR1 KGHSH and CDR2 LQKENI. The CDR3: CASSPAAPGANVLTF. The CDR3 bases are TGTGCCAGCTCACCGGCGGCTCCTGGGGCCAACGTCCTGACTTTC.

The chain links TRBV27 to TRBJ2-7; TRBD2 aligns across 7 bases. The CDR3 spans 17 residues. Trimming removed 5 bases from V and 3 bases from J; junction bases left unmatched: 16. The V gene's germline CDR1 is MNHEY and CDR2 SMNVEV (reference sequence). CDR3 loop: CASSRAAAGSTNYEQYF. In DNA form, the CDR3 reads TGTGCCAGCAGTCGGGCTGCAGCGGGAAGTACGAACTACGAGCAGTACTTC.

The CDR3 DNA follows: TGTGCCAGCAGCCCCCATCGGGTGGGCAGGGGACTGAGTTACGAGCAGTACTTC. This encodes CASSPHRVGRGLSYEQYF. The rearrangement joins TRBV28 to TRBJ2-7; D tentatively reads TRBD1 or TRBD2 (6 bases each). The CDR3 loop spans 18 amino acids. The V end was cut by 6 bases, the J end by 4 bases, with 28 bases between. The germline gives CDR1 MDHEN, CDR2 SYDVKM.